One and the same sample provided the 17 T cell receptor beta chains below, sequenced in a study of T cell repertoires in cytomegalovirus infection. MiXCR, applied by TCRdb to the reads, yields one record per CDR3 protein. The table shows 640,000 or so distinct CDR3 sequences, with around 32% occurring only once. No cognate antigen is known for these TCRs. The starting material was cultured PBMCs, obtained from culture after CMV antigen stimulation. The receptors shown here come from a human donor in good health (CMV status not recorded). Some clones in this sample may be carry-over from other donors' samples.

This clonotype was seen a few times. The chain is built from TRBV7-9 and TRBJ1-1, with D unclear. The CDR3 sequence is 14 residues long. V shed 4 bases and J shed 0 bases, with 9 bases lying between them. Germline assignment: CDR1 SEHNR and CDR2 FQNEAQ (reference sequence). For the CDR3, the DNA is TGTGCCAGCAGCTCTCACAGAATGAACACTGAAGCTTTCTTT. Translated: CASSSHRMNTEAFF.

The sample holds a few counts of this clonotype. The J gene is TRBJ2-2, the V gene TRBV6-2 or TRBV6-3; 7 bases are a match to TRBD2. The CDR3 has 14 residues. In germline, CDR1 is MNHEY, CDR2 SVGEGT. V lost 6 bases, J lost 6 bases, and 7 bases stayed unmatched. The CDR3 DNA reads TGTGCCAGCAGCCGGGGACTAAAGGCCGGGGAGCTGTTTTTT. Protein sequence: CASSRGLKAGELFF.

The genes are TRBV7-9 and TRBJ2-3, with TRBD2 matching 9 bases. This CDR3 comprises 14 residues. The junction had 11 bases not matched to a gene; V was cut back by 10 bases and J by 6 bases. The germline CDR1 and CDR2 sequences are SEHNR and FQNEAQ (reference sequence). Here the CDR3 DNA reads TGTGCCATCCCCGGGCGGGAGGGCCCTGATACGCAGTATTTT. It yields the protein CAIPGREGPDTQYF.

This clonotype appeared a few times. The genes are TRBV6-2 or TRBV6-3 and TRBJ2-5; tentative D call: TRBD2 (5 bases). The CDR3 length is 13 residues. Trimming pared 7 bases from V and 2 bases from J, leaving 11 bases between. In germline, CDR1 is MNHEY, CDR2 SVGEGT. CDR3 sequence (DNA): TGTGCCAGCAAGCGCGAGCGGCAAGAGACCCAGTACTTC. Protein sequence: CASKRERQETQYF.

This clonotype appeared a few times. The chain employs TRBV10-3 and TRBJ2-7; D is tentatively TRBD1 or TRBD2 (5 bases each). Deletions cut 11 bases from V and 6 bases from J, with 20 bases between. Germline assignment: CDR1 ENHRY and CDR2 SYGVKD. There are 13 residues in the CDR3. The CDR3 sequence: CAAEGQGFGEQYF. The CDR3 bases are TGTGCCGCCGAGGGTCAGGGTTTTGGCGAGCAGTACTTC.

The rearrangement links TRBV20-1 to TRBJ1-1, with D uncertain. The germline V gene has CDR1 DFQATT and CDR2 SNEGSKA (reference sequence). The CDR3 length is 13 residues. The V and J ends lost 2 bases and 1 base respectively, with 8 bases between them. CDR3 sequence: CSARHPGNTEAFF. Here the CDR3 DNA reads TGCAGTGCTAGACACCCCGGGAACACTGAAGCTTTCTTT.

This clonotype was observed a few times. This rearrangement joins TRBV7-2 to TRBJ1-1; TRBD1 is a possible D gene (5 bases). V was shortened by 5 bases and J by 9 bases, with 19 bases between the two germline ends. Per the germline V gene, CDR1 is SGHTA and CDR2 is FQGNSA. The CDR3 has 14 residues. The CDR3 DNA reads TGTGCCAGCAGCCCCAGGGCGTCCGGGGCTAAAGCTTTCTTT. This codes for CASSPRASGAKAFF.

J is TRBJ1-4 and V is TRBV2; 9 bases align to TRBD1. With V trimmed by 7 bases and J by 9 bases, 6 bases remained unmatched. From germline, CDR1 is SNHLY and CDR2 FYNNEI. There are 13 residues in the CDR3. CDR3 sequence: CASTRDREKKLFF. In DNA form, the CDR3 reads TGTGCCAGCACCCGGGACAGGGAAAAAAAACTGTTTTTT.

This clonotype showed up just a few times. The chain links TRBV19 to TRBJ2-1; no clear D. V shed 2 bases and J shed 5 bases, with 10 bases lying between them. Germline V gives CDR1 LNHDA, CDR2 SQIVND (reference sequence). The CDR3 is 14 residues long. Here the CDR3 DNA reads TGTGCCAGTAGTATAATCGGCACTGACAATGAGCAGTTCTTC. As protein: CASSIIGTDNEQFF.

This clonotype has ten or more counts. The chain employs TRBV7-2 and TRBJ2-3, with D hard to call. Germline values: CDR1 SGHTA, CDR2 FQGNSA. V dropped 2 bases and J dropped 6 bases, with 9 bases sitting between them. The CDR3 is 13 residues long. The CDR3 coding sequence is TGTGCCAGCAGCTTATTGGCAAGGGATACGCAGTATTTT. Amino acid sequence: CASSLLARDTQYF.

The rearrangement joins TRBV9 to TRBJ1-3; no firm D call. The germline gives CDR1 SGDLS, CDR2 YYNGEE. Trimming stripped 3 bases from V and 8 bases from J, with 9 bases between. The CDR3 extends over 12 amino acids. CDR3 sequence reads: CASSAGPHTIYF. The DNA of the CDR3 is TGTGCCAGCAGCGCCGGGCCGCACACCATATATTTT.

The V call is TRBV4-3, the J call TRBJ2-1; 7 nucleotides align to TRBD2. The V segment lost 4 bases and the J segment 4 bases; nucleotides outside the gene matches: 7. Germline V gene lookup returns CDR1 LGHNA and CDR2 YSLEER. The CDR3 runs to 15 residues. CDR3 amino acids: CASSPTTSQYNEQFF. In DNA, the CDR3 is TGCGCCAGCAGCCCCACGACTAGCCAATACAATGAGCAGTTCTTC.

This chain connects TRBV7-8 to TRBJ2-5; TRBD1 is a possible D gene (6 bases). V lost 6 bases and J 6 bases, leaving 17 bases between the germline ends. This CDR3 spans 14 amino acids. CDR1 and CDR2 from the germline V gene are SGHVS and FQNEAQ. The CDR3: CASRAYRVSKTQYF. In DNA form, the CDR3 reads TGTGCCAGCAGAGCCTACAGGGTGTCGAAGACCCAGTACTTC.

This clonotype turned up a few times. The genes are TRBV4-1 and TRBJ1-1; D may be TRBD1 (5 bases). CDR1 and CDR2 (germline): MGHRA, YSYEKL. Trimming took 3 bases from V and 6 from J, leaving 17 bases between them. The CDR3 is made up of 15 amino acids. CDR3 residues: CASSHPGTGSAEAFF. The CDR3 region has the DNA TGCGCCAGCAGCCACCCCGGGACGGGGAGCGCTGAAGCTTTCTTT.

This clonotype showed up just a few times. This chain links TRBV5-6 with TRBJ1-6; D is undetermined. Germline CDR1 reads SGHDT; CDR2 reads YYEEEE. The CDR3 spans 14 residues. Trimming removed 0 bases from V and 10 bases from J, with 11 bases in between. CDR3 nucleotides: TGTGCCAGCAGCTTGGTTCAGGATGGCTCACCCCTCCACTTT. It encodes CASSLVQDGSPLHF.

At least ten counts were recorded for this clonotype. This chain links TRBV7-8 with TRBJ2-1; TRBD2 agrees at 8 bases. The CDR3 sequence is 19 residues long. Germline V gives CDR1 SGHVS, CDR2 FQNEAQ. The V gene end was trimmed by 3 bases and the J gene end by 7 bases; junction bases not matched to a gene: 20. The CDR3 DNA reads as TGTGCCAGCAGCTTGACGAGACTAGCGAGACTCCCCGGTGGAAATGAGCAGTTCTTC. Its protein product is CASSLTRLARLPGGNEQFF.

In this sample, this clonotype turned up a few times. CDR3 residues: CASSLPLLAGDARPYNEQFF. CDR3 coding DNA: TGTGCCAGCAGCTTGCCCCTACTAGCGGGAGATGCTCGTCCCTACAATGAGCAGTTCTTC. The rearrangement uses TRBV7-9 and TRBJ2-1, with 11 bases matching TRBD2. V gave up 3 bases and J gave up 2 bases; unmatched junction bases: 15. The CDR3 length is 20 residues. Germline V CDR1 and CDR2: SEHNR, FQNEAQ (reference sequence).